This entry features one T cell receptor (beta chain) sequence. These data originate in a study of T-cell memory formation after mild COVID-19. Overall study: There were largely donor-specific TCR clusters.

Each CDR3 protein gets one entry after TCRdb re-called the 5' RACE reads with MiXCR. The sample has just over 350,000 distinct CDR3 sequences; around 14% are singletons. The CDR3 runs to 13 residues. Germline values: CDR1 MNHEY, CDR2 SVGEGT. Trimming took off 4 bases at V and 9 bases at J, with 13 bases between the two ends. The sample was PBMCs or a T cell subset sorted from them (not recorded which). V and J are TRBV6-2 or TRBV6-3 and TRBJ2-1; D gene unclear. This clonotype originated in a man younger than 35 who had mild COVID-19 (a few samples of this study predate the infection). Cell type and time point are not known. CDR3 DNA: TGTGCCAGCAGTTTTTTAGACCCCACTGAGCAGTTCTTC. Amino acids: CASSFLDPTEQFF.